This is a list of T cell receptor beta chains from one sample in a study of beta chain features in type 1 diabetes. The data were produced by immunoSEQ multiplex PCR, yet TCRdb's version contains in-frame clones alone and is incomplete. The sample includes hundreds of thousands of clones, over 14% seen only once; the top ten take roughly 0.015%. The sample taken for sequencing was naive CD4+ T cells from blood. The origin of the receptors is a man aged 18 to 30 with type 1 diabetes. Both conserved end residues are part of each CDR3. Fields, in order: D gene, clone size, J gene, V gene, CDR3 DNA, CDR3 protein. A D gene is named only where the DNA matches it firmly. Size values are once, few and many counts, or a class for expanded clones, and some rows have none.

>.|.|TRBJ2-7|TRBV28
TGTGCCAGCAGCCCACCCTCGCGGGTCTCCTACGAGCAGTACTTC
CASSPPSRVSYEQYF
>.|.|TRBJ1-4|TRBV2
TGTGCCAGCAGCCTCGTCCTAAGGGGCTCAAGGGAAAAACTGTTTTTT
CASSLVLRGSREKLFF
>TRBD1|few|TRBJ2-5|TRBV30
TGTGCCTGGGGGGGTTGGAAAGACAGGGGGCGCCGAGAGACCCAGTACTTC
CAWGGWKDRGRRETQYF
>TRBD1|.|TRBJ1-2|TRBV27
TGTGCCAGCAGTCCGAGCGACAGGGGGCCGGATGGCTACACCTTC
CASSPSDRGPDGYTF
>TRBD1|.|TRBJ1-1|TRBV19
TGTGCCAGTAGGACGGACAGGGGCACTGAAGCTTTCTTT
CASRTDRGTEAFF
>TRBD1|.|TRBJ2-5|TRBV7-2
TGTGCCAGCAGCCGGGACAGGGGGACACCAGAGACCCAGTACTTC
CASSRDRGTPETQYF
>TRBD1|.|TRBJ2-6|TRBV5-4
TGTGCCAGCAGCTTGCAGGGGGCTGGGGCCAACGTCCTGACTTTC
CASSLQGAGANVLTF
>TRBD1|few|TRBJ1-5|TRBV30
TGTGCCTGGAGTCGGTCAGGGGGGACTCAGCCCCAGCATTTT
CAWSRSGGTQPQHF
>.|few|TRBJ2-7|TRBV20-1
TGCAGTGCATCCAGGGGTTACGAGCAGTACTTC
CSASRGYEQYF
>.|.|TRBJ1-2|TRBV6-1
TGTGCCAGCAGTGAAGCGCAGGGGCACTATGGCTACACCTTC
CASSEAQGHYGYTF
>.|few|TRBJ2-1|TRBV9
TGTGCCAGCAGCCTGGGACACTACAATGAGCAGTTCTTC
CASSLGHYNEQFF
>TRBD2|.|TRBJ2-3|TRBV6-5
TGTGCCAGCACCAGACTAGCGGACAACACAGATACGCAGTATTTT
CASTRLADNTDTQYF
>.|.|TRBJ1-4|TRBV15
TGTGCCACCAGCAGAGATCTAACGACAGCGGGTGAAAAACTGTTTTTT
CATSRDLTTAGEKLFF
>TRBD1|many|TRBJ2-3|TRBV4-3
TGCGCCAGCAGCTCACAGGGGCGGGCTGGAGGTACGCAGTATTTT
CASSSQGRAGGTQYF
>TRBD2|few|TRBJ2-7|TRBV5-4
TGTGCCAGCAGCTTGGGAGGTAGCGGGGGGTACGAGCAGTACTTC
CASSLGGSGGYEQYF
>TRBD2|few|TRBJ2-5|TRBV11-2
TGTGCCAGCAGCCATGGACTAGCGGGAGAGGAGACCCAGTACTTC
CASSHGLAGEETQYF
>.|.|TRBJ1-1|TRBV29-1
TGCAGCGTGCGGGAGGGGTGGACTGAAGCTTTCTTT
CSVREGWTEAFF
>.|.|TRBJ2-7|TRBV7-2
TGTGCCAGCAGCTCTCAGGGGTACGAGCAGTACTTC
CASSSQGYEQYF
>.|once|TRBJ1-1|TRBV2
TGTGCCAGCAGTGATGACAATAAAGCTTTCTTT
CASSDDNKAFF
>.|few|TRBJ2-1|TRBV19
TGTGCCAGTAGTATAAATAGCGGAAGGAGCTCCTACAATGAGCAGTTCTTC
CASSINSGRSSYNEQFF
>TRBD2|few|TRBJ2-7|TRBV28
TGTGCCAGCAGTGTGCTAGCGGGGACCTACGAGCAGTACTTC
CASSVLAGTYEQYF
>.|.|TRBJ2-5|TRBV5-1
TGCGCCAGCACAGGGGATAACCAAGAGACCCAGTACTTC
CASTGDNQETQYF
>.|.|TRBJ2-1|TRBV10-3
TGTGCCATGGAAAACCCCGGGAGCAATGAGCAGTTCTTC
CAMENPGSNEQFF
>.|.|TRBJ2-3|TRBV5-1
TGCGCCAGCAGCTTGGCTACTGGCACAGATACGCAGTATTTT
CASSLATGTDTQYF
>.|.|TRBJ2-6|TRBV11-2
TGTGCCAGCAGCTTACTCCTGTCCTCTGGGGCCAACGTCCTGACTTTC
CASSLLLSSGANVLTF
>TRBD1|few|TRBJ2-2|TRBV2
TGTGCCAGCACCGGGACAGGGGCGAACACCGGGGAGCTGTTTTTT
CASTGTGANTGELFF
>TRBD2|.|TRBJ2-1|TRBV30
TGTGCCTGGACGACTAGCGGATTTTACAATGAGCAGTTCTTC
CAWTTSGFYNEQFF
>TRBD2|.|TRBJ2-7|TRBV18
TGTGCCAGCTCACCTCTAGCGGGATCGGGCGAGCAGTACTTC
CASSPLAGSGEQYF
>TRBD1|.|TRBJ2-1|TRBV5-1
TGCGCCAGCAGCGACTCAGGGGGTGGGGTCTTC
CASSDSGGGVF
>.|.|TRBJ1-4|TRBV5-8
TGTGCCAGCAGCTTTAGAGGACAGTGGAAATTATCAACTAATGAAAAACTGTTTTTT
CASSFRGQWKLSTNEKLFF
>TRBD2|.|TRBJ2-2|TRBV11-3
TGTGCCAGCAGCACCGGGACTAGCGTCACCGGGGAGCTGTTTTTT
CASSTGTSVTGELFF
>.|.|TRBJ1-1|TRBV6-5
TGTGCCAGCAACCAGGGAAGTTTCACTGAAGCTTTCTTT
CASNQGSFTEAFF
>.|.|TRBJ1-4|TRBV2
TGTGCCAGCAGTGAAGCGCGGGGGGTAGCACTGTTTTTT
CASSEARGVALFF